The rows below give T cell receptor beta chains drawn from one sample of a study of naive CD8 T cells in extremely preterm neonates. Here immunoSEQ multiplex PCR was the method, and the copy in TCRdb shows in-frame clones only, minus some. The table records approximately 7,000 clones, about 93% of them present only once. What was sequenced was naive CD8+ T cells from cord blood. The receptors come from a newborn in good health. The conserved cysteine and the conserved F or W are not part of the CDR3 here.

V gene,CDR3 protein
TRBV7-2,ASSPRGRGANYGYT
TRBV7-2,ASTRQGGNEQF
TRBV29-1,SVDEGFLNTEAF
TRBV7-2,ASSLGHRGYKNTEAF
TRBV29-1,SALGTVNTGELF
TRBV11-2,ASSLVVAGGNGELF
TRBV5-1,ASSLFERSSYNEQF
TRBV5-5,ASSPSGGIEVSYNSPLH
TRBV5-4,ASSPTGGIENIQY
TRBV6-5,ASLYGAAYEQY
TRBV19,ASSQQGAQTEAF
TRBV4-3,ASSPKTGTGYTDTQY
TRBV13,ASSLVEKQY
TRBV11-2,ASSGRDYGYT
TRBV4-1,ASSSDRGGYEQY
TRBV7-9,ASSPTRAPPEDGYT
TRBV2,ASRGRGSVF
TRBV6-8,ASSYSFEDRRGETQY
TRBV9,ASSGSDKGQLNQPQH
TRBV30,AWRQNTEAF
TRBV7-2,ASSFHTGSPDTQY
TRBV9,ASSVGGSSGNTIY
TRBV27,ASSLGQGAGYT
TRBV9,ASSVTSGSYEQY
TRBV13,ASSLGVGGDSGNTIY
TRBV19,ASSIWTRGYNEQF
TRBV4-3,ASSQGTSGIYEQY
TRBV4-1,ASSQASDRARPGGYT
TRBV5-4,ASSPRGISGVTDTQY
TRBV5-6,ASSSRRQGAQSRQPQH
TRBV27,ASSLSSGQVTYGYT
TRBV19,ASSIRGTGELF
TRBV5-4,ASSPRPDTQY
TRBV19,ASSRQGALAGYT
TRBV27,ASSLSPMDMYEQY
TRBV11-2,ASSLQGGNQPQH
TRBV11-2,ASSIRDRYYEQY
TRBV27,ASSETVSYEQY
TRBV4-1,ASSQDLAGGYEQY
TRBV6-5,ASSYSRGNSYEQY
TRBV9,ASSVAFGLAGYNEQF
TRBV5-1,ASSPARAGGPFTGELF
TRBV4-1,ASSLHRDRVYNEQF
TRBV2,ASSEVSSGFTYEQY
TRBV2,ASSGSASSYNEQF
TRBV6-5,ASSYRSRGTYEQY
TRBV6-5,ASTFSGGTDTQY
TRBV2,ASSAPVGAGELF
TRBV10-2,ASSEGAGGIYEQY
TRBV5-1,ASSLEGLPRAGYT
TRBV10-2,ASSLTGYSNQPQH
TRBV27,ASSSFYRVDYNEQF
TRBV6-6,ASSYEMGLQH
TRBV6-4,ASGRLWEGSSYEQY
TRBV5-6,ASSFSPGLHTGELF
TRBV19,ASSVGQGHNQPQH
TRBV7-9,ASSGDSPEAF
TRBV6-1,ASTTTVSYNEQF
TRBV4-3,ASSQAEGYADTQY
TRBV25-1,ASSDLAGGPGELF